Listed below are T cell receptor beta chains from one sample, sequenced in a study of T-cell memory formation after mild COVID-19. TCRdb re-called the 5' RACE reads through MiXCR, storing one row per CDR3 protein. The sample lists 180,000 or so distinct CDR3 sequences; approximately 16% were seen once. The sample was PBMCs or a T cell subset sorted from them (not recorded which). These TCRs come from an adult woman who had mild COVID-19 (a few samples of this study predate the infection). Cell type and time point are not known. CDR3s include the opening cysteine and the closing phenylalanine or tryptophan. D genes are given only for firm matches. Size tells how often a clone was seen (once, few, many) or the class of an expanded clone, and some rows leave it out.

d_gene: .; j_gene: TRBJ2-7; abundance: .; v_gene: TRBV7-8; CDR3aa: CASGEGVRLRDDSYEQYF; CDR3nt: TGTGCCAGCGGTGAGGGGGTAAGATTGCGGGACGACTCCTACGAGCAGTACTTC
d_gene: .; j_gene: TRBJ2-5; abundance: few; v_gene: TRBV2; CDR3aa: CASRDRRGETQYF; CDR3nt: TGTGCCAGCAGGGACAGACGAGGGGAGACCCAGTACTTC
d_gene: TRBD2; j_gene: TRBJ2-3; abundance: .; v_gene: TRBV7-2; CDR3aa: CASSWGLAGGFSTDTQYF; CDR3nt: TGTGCCAGCAGCTGGGGACTAGCGGGAGGGTTTAGCACAGATACGCAGTATTTT
d_gene: TRBD2; j_gene: TRBJ2-5; abundance: few; v_gene: TRBV12-3/TRBV12-4; CDR3aa: CASSLHTSVETQYF; CDR3nt: TGTGCCAGCAGTTTACATACTAGCGTTGAGACCCAGTACTTC
d_gene: TRBD1; j_gene: TRBJ2-5; abundance: few; v_gene: TRBV18; CDR3aa: CASSPYRGPGTQYF; CDR3nt: TGTGCCAGCTCACCGTACAGGGGACCAGGAACCCAGTACTTC
d_gene: .; j_gene: TRBJ1-1; abundance: .; v_gene: TRBV5-1; CDR3aa: CASSGGTSLNTEAFF; CDR3nt: TGCGCCAGCAGCGGGGGGACATCTTTGAACACTGAAGCTTTCTTT
d_gene: TRBD2; j_gene: TRBJ2-5; abundance: .; v_gene: TRBV7-6; CDR3aa: CASSLGTSVRVETQYF; CDR3nt: TGTGCCAGCAGCTTAGGGACTAGCGTACGGGTAGAGACCCAGTACTTC
d_gene: TRBD1; j_gene: TRBJ1-1; abundance: .; v_gene: TRBV19; CDR3aa: CASTSGQGIEAFF; CDR3nt: TGTGCCAGTACAAGCGGACAGGGAATTGAAGCTTTCTTT
d_gene: TRBD1; j_gene: TRBJ2-7; abundance: few; v_gene: TRBV9; CDR3aa: CASSVGTGRNVGHEQYF; CDR3nt: TGTGCCAGCAGCGTAGGGACAGGGAGAAATGTCGGGCACGAGCAGTACTTC
d_gene: TRBD2; j_gene: TRBJ2-4; abundance: .; v_gene: TRBV12-3/TRBV12-4; CDR3aa: CASSSPGAGEDIQYF; CDR3nt: TGTGCCAGCAGCTCGCCTGGGGCGGGAGAGGACATTCAGTACTTC
d_gene: .; j_gene: TRBJ2-1; abundance: once; v_gene: TRBV19; CDR3aa: CASSRQMTGSYNEQFF; CDR3nt: TGTGCCAGTAGTAGGCAAATGACAGGAAGCTACAATGAGCAGTTCTTC
d_gene: TRBD1; j_gene: TRBJ2-1; abundance: few; v_gene: TRBV10-3; CDR3aa: CAISAGGFYNEQFF; CDR3nt: TGTGCCATCAGTGCAGGGGGCTTCTACAATGAGCAGTTCTTC
d_gene: TRBD1; j_gene: TRBJ2-1; abundance: few; v_gene: TRBV5-6; CDR3aa: CASSPNWDRGRNEQFF; CDR3nt: TGTGCCAGCAGCCCGAATTGGGACAGGGGGCGCAATGAGCAGTTCTTC
d_gene: TRBD2; j_gene: TRBJ2-3; abundance: .; v_gene: TRBV18; CDR3aa: CASSPLAGVTDTQYF; CDR3nt: TGTGCCAGCTCACCATTAGCGGGAGTCACAGATACGCAGTATTTT
d_gene: .; j_gene: TRBJ2-7; abundance: many; v_gene: TRBV29-1; CDR3aa: CSVGRQWSSYEQYF; CDR3nt: TGCAGCGTTGGCCGACAGTGGAGCTCCTACGAGCAGTACTTC
d_gene: .; j_gene: TRBJ2-5; abundance: .; v_gene: TRBV24-1; CDR3aa: CATSDVATISTETQYF; CDR3nt: TGTGCCACCAGTGATGTTGCGACTATTTCCACAGAGACCCAGTACTTC
d_gene: .; j_gene: TRBJ2-5; abundance: few; v_gene: TRBV7-8; CDR3aa: CASSLVRTDSLSTF; CDR3nt: TGTGCCAGCAGCTTAGTCCGTACGGACTCTCTATCTACCTTC
d_gene: .; j_gene: TRBJ2-1; abundance: few; v_gene: TRBV7-2; CDR3aa: CASSSALLAARRGEQFF; CDR3nt: TGTGCCAGCAGCTCCGCCCTATTAGCGGCTAGGCGAGGGGAGCAGTTCTTC
d_gene: TRBD1; j_gene: TRBJ1-6; abundance: .; v_gene: TRBV29-1; CDR3aa: CSVSDRGDNSPLHF; CDR3nt: TGCAGCGTCTCGGACAGGGGGGATAATTCACCCCTCCACTTT
d_gene: .; j_gene: TRBJ2-1; abundance: few; v_gene: TRBV4-1; CDR3aa: CASLGRLDNEQFF; CDR3nt: TGCGCCAGCTTGGGGCGCTTGGACAATGAGCAGTTCTTC
d_gene: TRBD1; j_gene: TRBJ2-7; abundance: few; v_gene: TRBV12-3/TRBV12-4; CDR3aa: CASSSTGYYEQYF; CDR3nt: TGTGCCAGCAGTTCGACAGGGTATTACGAGCAGTACTTC
d_gene: .; j_gene: TRBJ1-2; abundance: .; v_gene: TRBV5-5; CDR3aa: CASSFDGSNYGYTF; CDR3nt: TGTGCCAGCAGCTTCGATGGGTCTAACTATGGCTACACCTTC
d_gene: .; j_gene: TRBJ2-2; abundance: few; v_gene: TRBV14; CDR3aa: CASKGGGPHVTGELFF; CDR3nt: TGTGCCAGCAAGGGAGGGGGCCCCCACGTCACCGGGGAGCTGTTTTTT
d_gene: .; j_gene: TRBJ1-2; abundance: .; v_gene: TRBV3-1; CDR3aa: CASSHPSHGGKGGYTF; CDR3nt: TGTGCCAGCAGCCATCCCTCTCACGGGGGTAAAGGTGGCTACACCTTC